The TCR beta chain under discussion was sequenced for a study of CD8+ T cells in alopecia areata. As the sequencing template, cDNA was produced by extracting RNA and reverse transcribing it. Profiled with immunoSEQ multiplex PCR; TCRdb holds only in-frame clones, not every one. Among tens of thousands of clones listed, about two thirds were seen once. Germline V gene sequence: CDR1 MNHEY, CDR2 SVGAGI. The CDR3 runs to 13 residues. Trimming removed 6 bases from V and 2 bases from J, with 11 bases in between. This chain links TRBV6-5 with TRBJ2-7; no clear D gene. The material sequenced was NKG2D-high CD8+ T cells sorted from blood. The TCR was taken from a human donor with alopecia areata. CDR3 nucleotides: TGTGCCAGCAGGTCGGACCCGGCCTACGAGCAGTACTTC. Its protein product is CASRSDPAYEQYF.